This T cell receptor beta chain derives from a study of blood T cell repertoires in COVID-19. Across the whole study: Material from acute and convalescent COVID-19 was sourced from the United States, Italy and Spain. The cDNA or gDNA used as material had been derived from T cells, B-cell-depleted T cells, or PBMCs.

It was during active infection that Seattle patients were enrolled and then longitudinally followed. Methods used by the authors: Amplifying reference gene primers gave estimates of nucleated cell counts. TCRdb's table, derived via immunoSEQ multiplex PCR, lists solely in-frame clones and lacks some. V and J calls and clone size are those listed in that table; D and trimming were worked out from the DNA. The profile shows approximately 260,000 clones, over 80% of them singletons. Germline assignment: CDR1 MNHNY and CDR2 SVGAGI (reference sequence). The CDR3 has 13 amino acids. V lost 8 bases to trimming and J lost 1 base; unmatched junction nucleotides: 5.

The material sequenced was peripheral blood. The gene calls are TRBV6-6 and TRBJ2-7; 7 nucleotides align to TRBD1. The source is a woman in her sixties or seventies with COVID-19, enrolled during active disease. The CDR3 DNA reads TGTGCCAGCGTGGGGGACAGATCCTACGAGCAGTACTTC. This sequence encodes CASVGDRSYEQYF.